The rows below give T cell receptor beta chains drawn from one sample of a study of cytomegalovirus exposure and HLA in healthy donors. This table comes from immunoSEQ multiplex PCR, and its TCRdb copy is limited to in-frame clones, with some not included. The top ten clones hold roughly 6% of a sample with nearly 110,000 clones, around 80% of them seen once. The sequenced material came from PBMCs. The receptors here all came from a woman in her fifties or sixties in good health and CMV-seropositive. The CDR3 runs from the conserved cysteine through the conserved F or W. A D gene is named only where the DNA matches it firmly. The size of a clone is reported for some rows only, either as once, few or many, or as a class for expanded clones.

D gene | J gene | V gene | clone size | CDR3 length | CDR3 DNA | CDR3 protein
NA | TRBJ2-3 | TRBV6-1 | once | 15 | TGTGCCAGCCAACCTCGACTAGGAAGCTTAGATACGCAGTATTTT | CASQPRLGSLDTQYF
NA | TRBJ1-1 | TRBV7-8 | NA | 14 | TGTGCCAGCAGCATCGGGACACCGAACACTGAAGCTTTCTTT | CASSIGTPNTEAFF
NA | TRBJ1-1 | TRBV14 | NA | 14 | TGTGCCAGCAGCCCCCAGGGGTGGGAAACTGAAGCTTTCTTT | CASSPQGWETEAFF
NA | TRBJ1-2 | TRBV5-1 | NA | 13 | TGCGCCAGCAGCTTACTCAGGGTGGAGGGCTACACCTTC | CASSLLRVEGYTF
NA | TRBJ1-2 | TRBV28 | NA | 16 | TGTGCCAGCAGTTCCCCGGGAGGGCCCTCGGATTATGGCTACACCTTC | CASSSPGGPSDYGYTF
TRBD1 | TRBJ1-5 | TRBV4-1 | NA | 16 | TGCGCCAGCAGCCAAGAGTGGGACAGGGGGTCCCAGCCCCAGCATTTT | CASSQEWDRGSQPQHF
TRBD1 | TRBJ1-6 | TRBV6-1 | NA | 17 | TGTGCCAGCAGTGAGAACCCAAACAGGGGATTTAATTCACCCCTCCACTTT | CASSENPNRGFNSPLHF
TRBD1 | TRBJ1-2 | TRBV18 | NA | 19 | TGTGCCAGCTCACCGCCGACAGGGGCCCCCTCGAGCGGAGCCTATGGCTACACCTTC | CASSPPTGAPSSGAYGYTF
NA | TRBJ2-7 | TRBV5-6 | medium-sized | 11 | TGTGCCAGCAGGCATAGGGGAGAGCAGTACTTC | CASRHRGEQYF
TRBD1 | TRBJ1-4 | TRBV7-2 | NA | 14 | TGTGCCAGCAGCTCCCGGGACAGGGGTGAAAAACTGTTTTTT | CASSSRDRGEKLFF
TRBD1 | TRBJ2-3 | TRBV7-2 | NA | 13 | TGTGCCAGCAGCCTCCCCGGGACAGTTACGCAGTATTTT | CASSLPGTVTQYF
NA | TRBJ2-7 | TRBV19 | once | 13 | TGTGCCAGTAGTATAACCGCTTCCTACGAGCAGTACTTC | CASSITASYEQYF
NA | TRBJ2-7 | TRBV19 | NA | 16 | TGTGCCAGTAGTTCCGATAGCCAGGGATTCTCCTACGAGCAGTACTTC | CASSSDSQGFSYEQYF
TRBD1 | TRBJ2-7 | TRBV6-5 | NA | 16 | TGTGCCAGCAGTTACGGTTTCCAACAGGGGGAATACGAGCAGTACTTC | CASSYGFQQGEYEQYF
NA | TRBJ1-6 | TRBV6-1 | NA | 13 | TGTGCCAGCAGTGAACCAATTAATTCACCCCTCCACTTT | CASSEPINSPLHF
TRBD2 | TRBJ2-3 | TRBV28 | NA | 17 | TGTGCCAGCAGTTCCCAGCGGGGGATAACTAGCACAGATACGCAGTATTTT | CASSSQRGITSTDTQYF
TRBD2 | TRBJ2-7 | TRBV18 | NA | 13 | TGTGCCAGCTCACTAGCGGGGGACCACGAGCAGTACTTC | CASSLAGDHEQYF
NA | TRBJ1-2 | TRBV5-5 | NA | 15 | TGTGCCAGCAGCTTGGATCTCTCAGGGAACTATGGCTACACCTTC | CASSLDLSGNYGYTF
NA | TRBJ1-1 | TRBV18 | NA | 15 | TGTGCCAGCTCACCTCCGGGGCAGGGGTATTCTGAAGCTTTCTTT | CASSPPGQGYSEAFF
NA | TRBJ2-3 | TRBV5-8 | NA | 16 | TGTGCCAGCAGCTTAAAGGGGGGCGGGGGACCCGATACGCAGTATTTT | CASSLKGGGGPDTQYF
TRBD2 | TRBJ2-1 | TRBV5-1 | NA | 14 | TGCGCCAGCAGTCAGACTAGCGGATACAATGAGCAGTTCTTC | CASSQTSGYNEQFF
TRBD1 | TRBJ1-2 | TRBV7-2 | NA | 15 | TGTGCCAGCAGCTTAGAAGGGACAGGAACTTATGGCTACACCTTC | CASSLEGTGTYGYTF
NA | TRBJ2-1 | TRBV29-1 | NA | 11 | TGCAGCGCTTACAGGTGGCATGAGCAGTTCTTC | CSAYRWHEQFF
NA | TRBJ1-1 | TRBV7-9 | NA | 13 | TGTGCCAGCAGCTTAAGCAGGGTCCCTGAAGCTTTCTTT | CASSLSRVPEAFF
TRBD1 | TRBJ1-5 | TRBV2 | few | 14 | TGTGCCAGCAGTGTGGGGACAGATAATCAGCCCCAGCATTTT | CASSVGTDNQPQHF
TRBD2 | TRBJ2-5 | TRBV5-1 | NA | 17 | TGCGCCAGCAGCTTGTTATCCAGCGGGGGCCAACAAGAGACCCAGTACTTC | CASSLLSSGGQQETQYF
NA | TRBJ1-2 | TRBV18 | NA | 13 | TGTGCCAGCTCACCACTGGAGAGCTATGGCTACACCTTC | CASSPLESYGYTF
TRBD1 | TRBJ1-5 | TRBV7-3 | NA | 19 | TGTGCCAGCAGCGCCCAGACAGGGTCGAGACCCTTTAGCAATCAGCCCCAGCATTTT | CASSAQTGSRPFSNQPQHF
TRBD1 | TRBJ1-1 | TRBV5-1 | NA | 14 | TGCGCCAGCAGCCTATTGAGTCAGGGGGAGGATGCTTTCTTT | CASSLLSQGEDAFF
NA | TRBJ2-5 | TRBV5-6 | NA | 18 | TGTGCCAGCAGCCAAATTCCCGCATTATGGAGAAGTGGAGAGACCCAGTACTTC | CASSQIPALWRSGETQYF
NA | TRBJ1-5 | TRBV7-3 | NA | 14 | TGTGCCAGCTCAGACCCATTCCAGGATCAGCCCCAGCATTTT | CASSDPFQDQPQHF
TRBD1 | TRBJ2-1 | TRBV4-3 | NA | 15 | TGCGCCAGCAGCCAGGATAAACAGGGGGCGAGTGAGCAGTTCTTC | CASSQDKQGASEQFF
TRBD1 | TRBJ2-5 | TRBV6-5 | NA | 12 | TGTGCCAGCATGGACAGGCTGAACGAGCGGTACTTC | CASMDRLNERYF
NA | TRBJ2-6 | TRBV28 | NA | 16 | TGTGCCAGCAGTCCACTCAGGGTCTCTGGGGCCAACGTCCTGACTTTC | CASSPLRVSGANVLTF
NA | TRBJ2-7 | TRBV5-8 | NA | 14 | TGTGCCAGCAGCTATCAGGGGGGCTCCTACGAGCAGTACTTC | CASSYQGGSYEQYF
TRBD1 | TRBJ1-2 | TRBV5-1 | NA | 14 | TGCGCCAGCACCCGGACAGGTACCCTTGGAGGCTACACCTTC | CASTRTGTLGGYTF
TRBD1 | TRBJ2-2 | TRBV2 | NA | 15 | TGTGCCAGCAGTCCCCGGGACAGGGTGGCCGGGGAGCTGTTTTTT | CASSPRDRVAGELFF
NA | TRBJ1-2 | TRBV30 | NA | 12 | TGTGCTGGCGGTGAAATGAACTATGGCTACACCTTC | CAGGEMNYGYTF
NA | TRBJ2-2 | TRBV18 | NA | 16 | TGTGCCAGCACCCTTTTGGGATCGGGAAACACCGGGGAGCTGTTTTTT | CASTLLGSGNTGELFF
TRBD2 | TRBJ2-5 | TRBV14 | NA | 15 | TGTGCCAGCAGCCAACTAGCGGGGGCTACGGAGACCCAGTACTTC | CASSQLAGATETQYF
TRBD1 | TRBJ2-1 | TRBV27 | NA | 18 | TGTGCCAGCAGTACACCTCTACGGACAGGGCGGTTCTACAATGAGCAGTTCTTC | CASSTPLRTGRFYNEQFF
NA | TRBJ1-4 | TRBV27 | NA | 17 | TGTGCCAGCCCCTGTTTACCCGAAGCCGCAACTAATGAAAAACTGTTTTTT | CASPCLPEAATNEKLFF
NA | TRBJ2-3 | TRBV10-3 | NA | 11 | TGTGCCATCAGCCGCGTAGATACGCAGTATTTT | CAISRVDTQYF
NA | TRBJ2-7 | TRBV11-2 | NA | 12 | TGTGGGGTGGAGGGGCCTACCTACGAGCAGTACTTC | CGVEGPTYEQYF